Here is one T cell receptor beta chain with its context. As yet, its antigen is unknown. The entry originates in a study of cytomegalovirus exposure and HLA in healthy donors. Looked up from germline, CDR1 is MNHNS and CDR2 is SASEGT. This CDR3 region has 14 residues. V dropped 1 base and J dropped 6 bases, with 13 bases sitting between them. The PCR had 60 Vbeta and 13 Jbeta primers. Only in-frame clones appear in the TCRdb table, and some are missing; sequencing was by immunoSEQ multiplex PCR. The sample carries 200,000 to 250,000 clones, around four fifths recorded once. Study findings and constraints: Despite most TCR sequences being rare, some public TCRs occurred in many donors. In the analysis, some V segments, TRBV6-2 and TRBV6-3 included, were excluded as indistinguishable. Later analysis suggested most CMV-associated TCR beta chains were HLA-restricted. The sole available immune exposure information was CMV serostatus.

The V gene is TRBV6-1, the J gene TRBJ2-7, with D tentatively TRBD1 (6 bases). The sequencing input was PBMCs. The receptor's source is a boy between 2 and 10 years old in good health and CMV-seronegative. Written as DNA, the CDR3 is TGTGCCAGCAGTGAAGGGACAGACCTTACCGAGCAGTACTTC. This codes for CASSEGTDLTEQYF.